This T cell receptor (beta chain) was captured by sequencing in a study of T cell responses to AZD1222 COVID-19 vaccine listed by TCRdb under 2021. With respect to the entire study: A total of approximately 240 trial participants underwent TCR sequencing, of whom around 200 received two doses of AZD1222 and about 26 received two doses of the MenACWY control vaccine. Trial participants were enrolled into age subgroups of 18-55, 56-69 and 70-plus years, which contained roughly 150, 30 and 60 TCR-sequenced participants, respectively.

The CDR3 regions of human TCRbeta chains were analyzed by immunosequencing. From the authors' description of their analysis: TCRs in the repertoires were compared against a reference library of SARS-CoV-2-specific TCRs that had been generated with the MIRA antigen-specificity platform. Breadth was defined as the fraction of unique TCRs that were SARS-CoV-2-associated. Depth was defined as the fraction of total T cells that were SARS-CoV-2-associated. Using the MIRA data, every spike-specific TCR was mapped to the spike region that the TCR reacted to and assigned to either a CD4 or a CD8 class. Log10-transformed breadth and depth values were compared by one-way ANOVA with Sidak's multiple comparisons tests. TCRdb took over this immuneACCESS table, retaining in-frame rearrangements with V and J assigned. Such tables are incomplete; in checked studies, under half of the missing clones stem from an unresolved V gene, and the remainder is unexplained. V, J and clone size are those of that table, while D and trimming were read from the DNA. For this sample the table gives roughly 80,000 clones, of which 90% were detected only once. The biggest ten clones account for around 1.5% of the sample.

Interpreted using the paper, the time point label stands for: about 28 days (+/-7) after the second vaccine dose. AZD1222 recipients whose second dose came at about 4 weeks and those whose second dose came at about 12 weeks were combined into one group, since spike-specific TCR depth and breadth did not differ between the two schedules. The vaccinee samples were drawn from two UK trials, COV001 and COV002, one of which was a single-blind randomized controlled phase 2/3 trial testing AZD1222 (ChAdOx1 nCoV-19) in healthy adults. Trial participant PBMC samples were collected at day 0 and day 28 after the second dose for TCRbeta chain sequencing. General study outcomes and caveats: Conclusions about previously exposed vaccinees are limited because only six or seven AZD1222 recipients were SARS-CoV-2 seropositive at baseline. CD4 TCRs associated with the vaccine covered the entire spike protein, and the dominant responses were in regions 160-218 and 743-854. Most participants were white British and females outnumbered males, and the authors suggested that clonal diversity may have been underestimated. The 56-69-year group was small, and its depth increase did not reach significance, likely because of low power. Epitopes outside the regions mutated in the B.1.351 and B.1.1.7 variants were reportedly recognized by nearly half of the unique spike-specific TCRs. A significant rise in spike-specific TCR breadth and depth was observed after two AZD1222 doses relative to day 0 and relative to MenACWY recipients. Because no samples from the day 14 peak response were available, repertoires could be characterized only after the peak T cell response.

This clone turned up a few times. Its antigen remains unidentified. Base qualities are not provided; no much larger clone lies one nucleotide away. From the cysteine through the phenylalanine, the CDR3 covers 13 amino acids. The retained sequence is limited to the CDR3, 39 bases, with the frame set at the first base. CDR1 and CDR2, per the germline V gene, are MDHEN and SYDVKM. Trimming removed 7 bases from V and 0 bases from J, leaving 9 bases between the germline ends. The rearranged segments are TRBV28 and TRBJ1-1; a tentative D match to TRBD1 spans 6 bases. The sample in question was peripheral blood, obtained 28 days after the second AZD1222 dose. This receptor was obtained from an adult who received the AZD1222 COVID-19 vaccine. The DNA sequence is given as TGTGCCAGCACAGGGGAGTTGAACACTGAAGCTTTCTTT. It specifies CASTGELNTEAFF.